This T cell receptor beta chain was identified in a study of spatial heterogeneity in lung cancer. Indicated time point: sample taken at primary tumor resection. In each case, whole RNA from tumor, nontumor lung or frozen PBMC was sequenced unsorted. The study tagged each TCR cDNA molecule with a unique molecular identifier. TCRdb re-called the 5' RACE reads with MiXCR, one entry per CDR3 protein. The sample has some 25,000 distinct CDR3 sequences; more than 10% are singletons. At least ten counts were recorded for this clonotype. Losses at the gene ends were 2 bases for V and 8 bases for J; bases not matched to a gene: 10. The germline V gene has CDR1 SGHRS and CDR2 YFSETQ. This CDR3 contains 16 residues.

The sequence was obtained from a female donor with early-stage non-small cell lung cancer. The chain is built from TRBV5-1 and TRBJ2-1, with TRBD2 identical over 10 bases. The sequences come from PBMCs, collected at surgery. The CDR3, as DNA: TGCGCCAGCAGCTTACCTAGCGGGAGCCTAGGGGATGAGCAGTTCTTC. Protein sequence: CASSLPSGSLGDEQFF.